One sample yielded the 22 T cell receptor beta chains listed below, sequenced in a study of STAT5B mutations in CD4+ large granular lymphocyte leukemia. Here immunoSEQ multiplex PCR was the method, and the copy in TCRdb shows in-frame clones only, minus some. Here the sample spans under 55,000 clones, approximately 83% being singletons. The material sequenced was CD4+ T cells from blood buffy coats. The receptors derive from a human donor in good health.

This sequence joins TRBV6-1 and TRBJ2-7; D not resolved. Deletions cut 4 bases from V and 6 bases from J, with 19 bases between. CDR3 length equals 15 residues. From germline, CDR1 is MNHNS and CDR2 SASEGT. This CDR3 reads CASSVLRTATSEQYF. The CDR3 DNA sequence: TGTGCCAGCAGTGTCCTAAGAACGGCGACGTCCGAGCAGTACTTC.

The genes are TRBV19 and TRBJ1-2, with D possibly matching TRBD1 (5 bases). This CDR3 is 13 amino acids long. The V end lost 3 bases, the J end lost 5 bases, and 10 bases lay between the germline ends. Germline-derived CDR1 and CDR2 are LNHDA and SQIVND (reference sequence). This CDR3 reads CASSIQAGYGYTF. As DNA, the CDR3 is TGTGCCAGTAGTATCCAGGCAGGGTATGGCTACACCTTC.

CDR3 sequence reads: CASSIDHGTTGYGYTF. The CDR3 DNA follows: TGTGCCAGTAGTATAGATCACGGGACAACCGGCTATGGCTACACCTTC. The chain recombines TRBV19 with TRBJ1-2, with D possibly matching TRBD1 (6 bases). Trimming left V 0 bases short and J 4 bases short, with 15 bases between. CDR1 is LNHDA and CDR2 is SQIVND in the germline V gene (reference sequence). This CDR3 has 16 amino acids. The full variable domain, with the rest looked up from reference TRBV19 and TRBJ1-2, is DGGITQSPKYLFRKEGQNVTLSCEQNLNHDAMYWYRQDPGQGLRLIYYSQIVNDFQKGDIAEGYSVSREKKESFPLTVTSAQKNPTAFYLCASSIDHGTTGYGYTFGSGTRLTVV.

CDR3 DNA sequence: TGTGCCAGCAGTTTATCGGTAGGGGGCACAGATACGCAGTATTTT. It translates to CASSLSVGGTDTQYF. V usage is TRBV27 and J usage is TRBJ2-3, with a tentative D call TRBD1 (5 bases). Trimming removed 0 bases from V and 1 base from J, with 8 bases in between. The CDR3 is made up of 15 amino acids. Germline values: CDR1 MNHEY, CDR2 SMNVEV (reference sequence).

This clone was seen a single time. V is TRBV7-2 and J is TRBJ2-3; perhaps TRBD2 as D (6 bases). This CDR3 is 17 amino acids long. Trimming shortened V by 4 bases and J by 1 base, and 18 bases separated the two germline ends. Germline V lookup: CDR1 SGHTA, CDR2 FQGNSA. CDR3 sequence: CASSWRSGTARTDTQYF. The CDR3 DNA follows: TGTGCCAGCAGCTGGAGGTCGGGGACTGCCCGCACAGATACGCAGTATTTT.

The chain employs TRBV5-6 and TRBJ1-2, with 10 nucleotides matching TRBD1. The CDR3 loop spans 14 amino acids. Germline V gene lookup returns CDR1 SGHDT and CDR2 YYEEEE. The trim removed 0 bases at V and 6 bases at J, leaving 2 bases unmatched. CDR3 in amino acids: CASSLAGTGDGYTF. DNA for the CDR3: TGTGCCAGCAGCTTGGCGGGGACAGGGGATGGCTACACCTTC.

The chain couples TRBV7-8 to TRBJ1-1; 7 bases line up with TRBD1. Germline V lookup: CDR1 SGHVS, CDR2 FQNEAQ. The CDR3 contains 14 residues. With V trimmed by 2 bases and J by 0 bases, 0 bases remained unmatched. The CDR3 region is CASSLQGVNTEAFF. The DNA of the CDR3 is TGTGCCAGCAGCTTACAGGGGGTGAACACTGAAGCTTTCTTT.

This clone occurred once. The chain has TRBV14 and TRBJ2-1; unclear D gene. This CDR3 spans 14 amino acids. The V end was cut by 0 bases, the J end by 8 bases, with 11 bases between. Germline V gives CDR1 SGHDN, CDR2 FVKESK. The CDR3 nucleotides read TGTGCCAGCAGCCAAGATAGGTTGCGTTATGAGCAGTTCTTC. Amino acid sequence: CASSQDRLRYEQFF.

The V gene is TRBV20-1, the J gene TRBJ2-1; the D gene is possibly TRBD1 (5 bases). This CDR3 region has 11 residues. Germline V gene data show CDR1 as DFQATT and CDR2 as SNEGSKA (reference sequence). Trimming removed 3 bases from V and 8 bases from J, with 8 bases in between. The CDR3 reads CSASRGHEQFF. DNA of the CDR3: TGCAGTGCTAGTAGGGGCCATGAGCAGTTCTTC.

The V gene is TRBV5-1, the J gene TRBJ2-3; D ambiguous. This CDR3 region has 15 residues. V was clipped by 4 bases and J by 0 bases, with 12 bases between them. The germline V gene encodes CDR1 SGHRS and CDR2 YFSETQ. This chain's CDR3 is CASSQDPTSTDTQYF. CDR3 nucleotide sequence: TGCGCCAGCAGCCAGGATCCCACTAGCACAGATACGCAGTATTTT.

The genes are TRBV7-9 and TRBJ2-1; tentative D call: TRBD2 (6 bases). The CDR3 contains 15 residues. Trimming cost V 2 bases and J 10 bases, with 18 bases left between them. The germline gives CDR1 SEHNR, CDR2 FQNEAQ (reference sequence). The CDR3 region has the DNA TGTGCCAGCAGCTTATATGGAGGGGTAGCTTACGAGCAGTTCTTC. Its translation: CASSLYGGVAYEQFF.

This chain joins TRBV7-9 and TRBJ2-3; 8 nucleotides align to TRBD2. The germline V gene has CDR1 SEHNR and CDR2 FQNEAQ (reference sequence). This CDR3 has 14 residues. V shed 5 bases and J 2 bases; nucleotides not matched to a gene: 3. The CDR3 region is CASSRGGYTDTQYF. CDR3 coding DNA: TGTGCCAGCAGCCGGGGGGGGTACACAGATACGCAGTATTTT.

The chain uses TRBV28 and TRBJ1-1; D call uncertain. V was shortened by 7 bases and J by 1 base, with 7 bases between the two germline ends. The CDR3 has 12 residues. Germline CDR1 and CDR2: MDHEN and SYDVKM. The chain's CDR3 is CASTPRNTEAFF. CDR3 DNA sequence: TGTGCCAGCACTCCGAGGAACACTGAAGCTTTCTTT.

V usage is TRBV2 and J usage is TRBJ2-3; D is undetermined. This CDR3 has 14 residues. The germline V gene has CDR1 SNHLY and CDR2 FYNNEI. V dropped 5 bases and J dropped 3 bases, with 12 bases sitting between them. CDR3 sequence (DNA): TGTGCCAGCAGTTTCCGGGCGGAGACAGATACGCAGTATTTT. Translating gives CASSFRAETDTQYF.

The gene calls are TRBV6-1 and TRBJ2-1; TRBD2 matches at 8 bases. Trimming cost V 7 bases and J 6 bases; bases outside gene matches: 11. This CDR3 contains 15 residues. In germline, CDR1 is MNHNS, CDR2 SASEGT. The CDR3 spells CASTSGVAGSNEQFF. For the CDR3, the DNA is TGTGCCAGCACCTCAGGGGTAGCGGGAAGCAATGAGCAGTTCTTC.

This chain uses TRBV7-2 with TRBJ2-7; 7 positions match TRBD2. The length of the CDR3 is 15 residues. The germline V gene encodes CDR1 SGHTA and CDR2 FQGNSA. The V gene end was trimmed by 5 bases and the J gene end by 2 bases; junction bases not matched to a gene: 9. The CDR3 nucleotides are TGTGCCAGCAGCCCGGCACCTAGCGGTACCTACGAGCAGTACTTC. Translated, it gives CASSPAPSGTYEQYF.

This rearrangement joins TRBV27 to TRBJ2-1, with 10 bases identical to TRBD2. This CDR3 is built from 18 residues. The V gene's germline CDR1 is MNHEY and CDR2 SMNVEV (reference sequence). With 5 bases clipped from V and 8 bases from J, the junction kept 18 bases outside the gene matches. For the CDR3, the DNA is TGTGCCAGCAGTGTCTCTCCGGGACTAGCGACTACCCGGGATGAGCAGTTCTTC. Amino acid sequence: CASSVSPGLATTRDEQFF.

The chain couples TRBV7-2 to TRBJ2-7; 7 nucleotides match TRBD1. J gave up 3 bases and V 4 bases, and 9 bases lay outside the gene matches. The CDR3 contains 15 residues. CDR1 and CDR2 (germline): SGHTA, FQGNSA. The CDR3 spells CASSSRPTGSYEQYF. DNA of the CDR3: TGTGCCAGCAGCTCCCGCCCGACAGGGAGCTACGAGCAGTACTTC.

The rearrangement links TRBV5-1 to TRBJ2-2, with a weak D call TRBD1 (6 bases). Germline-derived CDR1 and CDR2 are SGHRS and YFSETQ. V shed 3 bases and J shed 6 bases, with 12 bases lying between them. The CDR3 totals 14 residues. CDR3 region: CASSYQQGSGELFF. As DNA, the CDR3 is TGCGCCAGCAGCTACCAACAGGGCTCCGGGGAGCTGTTTTTT.

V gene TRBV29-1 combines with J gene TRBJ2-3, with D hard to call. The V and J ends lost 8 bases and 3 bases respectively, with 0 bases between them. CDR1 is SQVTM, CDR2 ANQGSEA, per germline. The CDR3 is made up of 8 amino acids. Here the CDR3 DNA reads TGCAGCACAGATACGCAGTATTTT. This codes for CSTDTQYF.

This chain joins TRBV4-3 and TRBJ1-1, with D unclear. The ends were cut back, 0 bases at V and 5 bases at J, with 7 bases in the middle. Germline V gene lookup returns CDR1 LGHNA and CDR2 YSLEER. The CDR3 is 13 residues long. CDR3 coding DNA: TGCGCCAGCAGCCAAGAGGCTGGGACTGAAGCTTTCTTT. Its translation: CASSQEAGTEAFF.

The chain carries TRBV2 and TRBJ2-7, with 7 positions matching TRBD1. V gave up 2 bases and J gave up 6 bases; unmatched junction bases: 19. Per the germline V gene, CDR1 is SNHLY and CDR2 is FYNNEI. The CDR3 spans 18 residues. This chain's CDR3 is CASSESLNPRQGDREQYF. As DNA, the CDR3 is TGTGCCAGCAGTGAAAGTCTCAACCCCCGACAGGGAGATCGCGAGCAGTACTTC.